This T cell receptor (beta chain) was found in a study of T cells in narcolepsy. Assay used: immunoSEQ multiplex PCR; TCRdb lists only in-frame clones, some missing. Here the sample spans fewer than 30,000 clones, about 85% being singletons. The CDR3 consists of 16 residues. Per germline, CDR1 MNHNS and CDR2 SASEGT. Deletions cut 4 bases from V and 4 bases from J, with 17 bases between. This sequence joins TRBV6-1 and TRBJ1-5, with D perhaps TRBD1 (5 bases). This sequence was found in a human donor with narcolepsy. The sequenced sample was CD45RA- memory CD4+ T cells from PBMCs. Here the CDR3 reads CASSARLPQGNQPQHF. For the CDR3, the DNA is TGTGCCAGCAGTGCAAGGCTGCCTCAGGGAAATCAGCCCCAGCATTTT.